The rows below give T cell receptor beta chains drawn from one sample of a study of T-cell reconstitution after alpha-beta-depleted transplantation in children. TCRdb independently ran MiXCR on the PCR reads; one entry per CDR3 protein. Among 200,000 to 250,000 distinct CDR3 sequences listed, roughly 25% were seen once. The specimen was PBMCs, collected before TCRalphabeta/CD19-depleted stem cell transplant. The receptors were sampled from a girl aged 2 to 9 with Fanconi anemia, due to receive a stem cell transplant. The CDR3 runs from the conserved cysteine through the conserved F or W. The order of the fields is CDR3 length, J gene, D gene, clone size, V gene, CDR3 DNA, CDR3 protein. The D gene is left open where the match is weak. The listing skips clone size in some rows; elsewhere it reads once, few, many or a size class.

13,TRBJ2-3,TRBD1,many,TRBV6-5,TGTGCCAGCAAACAGGGGGGCACAGATACGCAGTATTTT,CASKQGGTDTQYF
16,TRBJ1-1,.,.,TRBV15,TGTGCCACCAGCAGAGGTGGCGCAGGGCGGAGGACTGAAGCTTTCTTT,CATSRGGAGRRTEAFF
13,TRBJ2-1,.,.,TRBV9,TGTGCCAGCAGCGTAGTACTAGGCAATGAGCAGTTCTTC,CASSVVLGNEQFF
13,TRBJ2-7,.,many,TRBV29-1,TGCAGCGTTTCGAGGACCACTGGCTACGAGCAGTACTTC,CSVSRTTGYEQYF
11,TRBJ2-7,.,many,TRBV20-1,TGCAGTGCTAGCGGCTCCTACGAGCAGTACTTC,CSASGSYEQYF
12,TRBJ2-7,.,.,TRBV24-1,TGTGCCACCAGTCCCTATGGGGCCGCGCAGTACTTC,CATSPYGAAQYF
14,TRBJ2-7,.,.,TRBV29-1,TGCAGCGTTGAAGAGACGGGTGGGGGGAACGAGCAGTACTTC,CSVEETGGGNEQYF
20,TRBJ2-5,TRBD1,.,TRBV7-2,TGTGCCAGCAGCTTAGCCCGGGACAGGGGGCGCCTAGTATCTAAAGAGACCCAGTACTTC,CASSLARDRGRLVSKETQYF
21,TRBJ2-1,.,.,TRBV3-1,TGTGCCAGCAGCCAAGAATTGGGGGGCGCCCGTGGCGGGAGTTGGCGCAATGAGCAGTTCTTC,CASSQELGGARGGSWRNEQFF
14,TRBJ2-6,TRBD2,.,TRBV20-1,TGCAGTGCTAGAGGTGGGACTAGCGCCAACGTCCTGACTTTC,CSARGGTSANVLTF
15,TRBJ2-1,.,.,TRBV11-3,TGTGCCAGCAGCTTAACCGGGAACTCCTACAATGAGCAGTTCTTC,CASSLTGNSYNEQFF
16,TRBJ2-3,.,many,TRBV24-1,TGTGCCACCAGTGGCGGCCCGGGGGATAGCACAGATACGCAGTATTTT,CATSGGPGDSTDTQYF
17,TRBJ2-5,TRBD2,once,TRBV15,TGTGCCACCAGCAGAGATCTACTAGCGGGGGATCAAGAGACCCAGTACTTC,CATSRDLLAGDQETQYF
16,TRBJ2-1,TRBD2,few,TRBV6-5,TGTGCCAGCAGTTACTTATCACTAGCGGGAGGCGATGAGCAGTTCTTC,CASSYLSLAGGDEQFF
14,TRBJ2-3,.,many,TRBV12-3/TRBV12-4,TGTGCCAGCACCGGCGACTATCAAGCAGATACGCAGTATTTT,CASTGDYQADTQYF
14,TRBJ2-3,.,few,TRBV4-2,TGTGCCAGCAGCCCCCCCCGGGGCACAGATACGCAGTATTTT,CASSPPRGTDTQYF
18,TRBJ2-5,.,few,TRBV12-3/TRBV12-4,TGTGCCAGCAGTTTCAATAAGGATGGCTGGACCCCCGAAGAGACCCAGTACTTC,CASSFNKDGWTPEETQYF
12,TRBJ2-5,.,.,TRBV21-1,TGTGCCAGCGCGGGAGGTAAAGAGACCCAGTACTTC,CASAGGKETQYF
14,TRBJ2-3,.,many,TRBV10-3,TGTGCCATCAGGACGCGCGGGTTGGCAGATACGCAGTATTTT,CAIRTRGLADTQYF
14,TRBJ2-7,TRBD2,few,TRBV7-9,TGTGCCAGCAGCATAGGACTAGCGGATAACGAGCAGTACTTC,CASSIGLADNEQYF
15,TRBJ2-1,TRBD2,.,TRBV20-1,TGCAGTGCTACAGAACTAGCGGGGGGGTACAATGAGCAGTTCTTC,CSATELAGGYNEQFF
18,TRBJ2-1,TRBD1,many,TRBV12-3/TRBV12-4,TGTGCCAGCAGCCCGGGACAGGGGGCCCTGTGGCCTACTTATGAGCAGTTCTTC,CASSPGQGALWPTYEQFF
13,TRBJ2-1,.,.,TRBV25-1,TGTGCCAGCAGCAAGGGGCCTTACAATGAGCAGTTCTTC,CASSKGPYNEQFF
13,TRBJ2-3,.,few,TRBV6-1,TGTGCCAGCACGAAGAGGGGCCTAGATACGCAGTATTTT,CASTKRGLDTQYF
15,TRBJ2-5,.,.,TRBV29-1,TGCAGCGTTGAGTACGTTCAATGGGGAGGAGAGACCCAGTACTTC,CSVEYVQWGGETQYF
15,TRBJ2-1,.,many,TRBV4-2,TGTGCCAGCAGCCAAGATTGGCTAGCGTACAATGAGCAGTTCTTC,CASSQDWLAYNEQFF
10,TRBJ1-5,.,.,TRBV29-1,TGCAGCGTTGTCGGCCAGCCCCAGCATTTT,CSVVGQPQHF
14,TRBJ2-1,.,few,TRBV20-1,TGCAGTGCCCACAAGCCCACTAAGATGAATGAGCAGTTCTTC,CSAHKPTKMNEQFF
13,TRBJ2-3,TRBD2,.,TRBV2,TGTGCCAGCGGACTAGCGGGCACAGATACGCAGTATTTT,CASGLAGTDTQYF
12,TRBJ2-1,.,many,TRBV7-2,TGTGCCAGCAGCTACGGGGGTAGGCGGGAGTTCTTC,CASSYGGRREFF
12,TRBJ2-1,.,.,TRBV10-3,TGTGCCATCAGTGAGTCCGGGGATGAGCAGTTCTTC,CAISESGDEQFF
13,TRBJ2-3,TRBD1,.,TRBV29-1,TGCAGCGTTGGAAGGACAGGGGGCGATACGCAGTATTTT,CSVGRTGGDTQYF
15,TRBJ2-7,.,.,TRBV15,TGTGCCACCAGCAGGATTCTCGGCAGGGTATACGAGCAGTACTTC,CATSRILGRVYEQYF
15,TRBJ1-5,.,.,TRBV20-1,TGCAGTGCTAGAGACCGGCTATCGGGAGATCAGCCCCAGCATTTT,CSARDRLSGDQPQHF
19,TRBJ2-3,TRBD2,.,TRBV7-7,TGTGCCAGCAGCTTATCCCCCCCGACTAGCGTCGGCCTCACAGATACGCAGTATTTT,CASSLSPPTSVGLTDTQYF
17,TRBJ2-7,TRBD2,few,TRBV7-6,TGTGCCAGCAGCTTAGCCTCTCAAGCGGGATCGACCTACGAGCAGTACTTC,CASSLASQAGSTYEQYF
19,TRBJ1-6,TRBD1,.,TRBV10-2,TGCGCCAGCAGTGAGTCAGAAACAGGGGACGTGCTCTATAATTCACCCCTCCACTTT,CASSESETGDVLYNSPLHF
15,TRBJ2-1,.,.,TRBV4-2,TGTGCCAGCAGCCAAGTCGGGAGCTCCTACAATGAGCAGTTCTTC,CASSQVGSSYNEQFF
11,TRBJ2-5,.,many,TRBV5-1,TGCGCCAGCAGCGTCAAAGAGACCCAGTACTTC,CASSVKETQYF
14,TRBJ1-2,TRBD1,.,TRBV29-1,TGCAGCGTTGGTCGACAGGGTAGAACCTATGGCTACACCTTC,CSVGRQGRTYGYTF